The 18 T cell receptor beta chains below were found in one sample sequenced in a study of breast tumors, draining lymph nodes, adjacent tissues. Breast cancer patients provided tissue from their axillary draining lymph nodes. TCRdb used MiXCR to reprocess the multiplex PCR reads, holding one entry per CDR3 protein. This sample yields a few hundred thousand distinct CDR3 sequences, of which under 40% are seen a single time; over 3.5% belongs to the top ten. Material for sequencing was axillary lymph node tissue. The receptors originated from a female donor with breast cancer. Some clones in this sample may be carry-over from other donors' samples.

This clonotype is medium-sized in the sample. The chain has TRBV10-3 and TRBJ1-6, with 10 bases that match TRBD1. J was trimmed by 9 bases and V by 7 bases; bases with no gene match: 9. The CDR3 runs to 15 residues. The germline V gene encodes CDR1 ENHRY and CDR2 SYGVKD. DNA for the CDR3: TGTGCCATCATGGAGGACAGGGGGTTGAGTTCACCCCTCCACTTT. Protein: CAIMEDRGLSSPLHF.

This clonotype was seen many times. The gene calls are TRBV19 and TRBJ1-2, with D unclear. There are 14 residues in the CDR3. Trimming took 4 bases from V and 3 from J, leaving 12 bases between them. In germline, CDR1 is LNHDA, CDR2 SQIVND (reference sequence). The CDR3 nucleotides are TGTGCCAGTAGTAAAACTCCCTGGGACTATGGCTACACCTTC. This sequence encodes CASSKTPWDYGYTF.

This clonotype was counted between two and nine times. V gene TRBV9 combines with J gene TRBJ1-1; a possible D gene is TRBD1 (5 bases). With 0 bases removed from V and 1 base from J, the gap between germline ends came to 10 bases. Germline V gene sequence: CDR1 SGDLS, CDR2 YYNGEE. The CDR3 spans 15 residues. For the CDR3, the DNA is TGTGCCAGCAGCGTAGGATGGGGGGAGAACACTGAAGCTTTCTTT. Encoded protein: CASSVGWGENTEAFF.

This clonotype was seen many times. The chain couples TRBV7-9 to TRBJ2-2; D tentatively fits TRBD1 or TRBD2 (5 bases each). V was trimmed by 8 bases and J by 3 bases, leaving 10 bases between them. From germline, CDR1 is SEHNR and CDR2 FQNEAQ (reference sequence). The CDR3 has 13 amino acids. CDR3 protein: CASWLGDTGELFF. CDR3 in DNA: TGTGCCAGCTGGTTGGGGGACACCGGGGAGCTGTTTTTT. Supplemented by reference TRBV7-9 and TRBJ2-2, the full variable domain reads DTGVSQNPRHKITKRGQNVTFRCDPISEHNRLYWYRQTLGQGPEFLTYFQNEAQLEKSRLLSDRFSAERPKGSFSTLEIQRTEQGDSAMYLCASWLGDTGELFFGEGSRLTVL.

This clonotype was observed a few times. The rearrangement links TRBV28 to TRBJ2-2; TRBD2 matches at 7 bases. The CDR3 is made up of 15 amino acids. Germline CDR1 reads MDHEN; CDR2 reads SYDVKM. Unmatched junction bases numbered 10, after V lost 8 bases and J lost 4 bases. The CDR3, as DNA: TGTGCCAGCCTCCAGAGTAGCGGGCGCACCGGGGAGCTGTTTTTT. This translates into CASLQSSGRTGELFF.

This clonotype occurred many times. The chain uses TRBV7-3 and TRBJ2-3; 9 nucleotides agree with TRBD1. Germline CDR1 reads SGHTA; CDR2 reads FQGTGA. This CDR3 contains 15 residues. V lost 3 bases, J lost 4 bases, and 5 bases stayed unmatched. The DNA for the CDR3 is TGTGCCAGCAGCTTGCAGGACAGGGGAGCAGATACGCAGTATTTT. This sequence encodes CASSLQDRGADTQYF.

The rearrangement joins TRBV11-3 to TRBJ2-3; 9 nucleotides line up with TRBD2. This CDR3 is 16 amino acids long. V lost 2 bases to trimming and J lost 9 bases; unmatched junction nucleotides: 12. From germline, CDR1 is SGHNT and CDR2 YENEEA. CDR3 nucleotide sequence: TGTGCCAGCAGCTTACCGACTAGCGGACGACAGAGCACGCAGTATTTT. Amino acids: CASSLPTSGRQSTQYF.

In its sample, this clonotype was seen many times. The chain has TRBV2 and TRBJ1-6; tentatively, D is TRBD1 (5 bases). This CDR3 is 15 amino acids long. The germline gives CDR1 SNHLY, CDR2 FYNNEI. Trimming removed 6 bases at V and 7 bases at J, with 16 bases between. This CDR3 is CASRPGAQGNSPLHF. The CDR3 DNA reads as TGTGCCAGCAGGCCCGGGGCGCAAGGGAATTCACCCCTCCACTTT.

This clonotype was counted between two and nine times. This chain joins TRBV3-1 and TRBJ2-3, with D tentatively TRBD1 (6 bases). With 1 base removed from V and 0 bases from J, the gap between germline ends came to 8 bases. CDR1 and CDR2 from the germline V gene are LGHDT and YNNKEL (reference sequence). CDR3 length equals 15 residues. The CDR3 is CASSQGQASTDTQYF. Written as DNA, the CDR3 is TGTGCCAGCAGCCAAGGACAGGCAAGCACAGATACGCAGTATTTT.

For this clonotype: The junction shows a germline mismatch at one end, possibly a read error. This chain connects TRBV11-2 to TRBJ1-3; 7 bases agree with TRBD1. Per the germline V gene, CDR1 is SGHAT and CDR2 is FQNNGV. This CDR3 has 16 residues. In DNA, the CDR3 is TGTGCCAGCAGCCTAGCGGGACAGCTCTATGGCTACACCACATATTTT. Translating it yields CASSLAGQLYGYTTYF.

This clonotype appeared many times. The chain recombines TRBV5-1 with TRBJ1-4, with D uncertain. The CDR3 runs to 14 residues. Trimming took 3 bases from V and 7 from J, leaving 13 bases between them. CDR1 is SGHRS, CDR2 YFSETQ, per germline. The CDR3 bases are TGCGCCAGCAGCTCCGTGGACCAACCTGAAAAACTGTTTTTT. It is translated as CASSSVDQPEKLFF.

This clonotype was detected only a few times. It may be a read error: a sequence one base away is much more abundant. This chain joins TRBV9 and TRBJ2-7; 9 nucleotides align to TRBD2. This CDR3 has 14 amino acids. Germline CDR1 and CDR2: SGDLS and YYNGEE. CDR3 amino acids: CASSAGTSSYEQSF. CDR3 DNA sequence: TGTGCCAGCAGCGCCGGGACTAGCAGTTACGAGCAGTCCTTC. Filled out from reference TRBV9 and TRBJ2-7, the complete variable domain reads DSGVTQTPKHLITATGQRVTLRCSPRSGDLSVYWYQQSLDQGLQFLIQYYNGEERAKGNILERFSAQQFPDLHSELNLSSLELGDSALYFCASSAGTSSYEQSFGPGTRLTVT.

This clonotype appeared many times. The V and J genes are TRBV15 and TRBJ1-1; D remains ambiguous. V lost 2 bases and J lost 4, with 11 bases in between. Germline assignment: CDR1 LNHNV and CDR2 YYDKDF (reference sequence). This CDR3 has 14 residues. The DNA for the CDR3 is TGTGCCACCAGCAGACGGCAGGTTAGCACTGAAGCTTTCTTT. This codes for CATSRRQVSTEAFF. The full variable domain, rest sourced from reference TRBV15 and TRBJ1-1, is DAMVIQNPRYQVTQFGKPVTLSCSQTLNHNVMYWYQQKSSQAPKLLFHYYDKDFNNEADTPDNFQSRRPNTSFCFLDIRSPGLGDTAMYLCATSRRQVSTEAFFGQGTRLTVV.

The sample holds many counts of this clonotype. The genes are TRBV20-1 and TRBJ1-5; D ambiguous. Trimming stripped 7 bases from V and 12 bases from J, with 19 bases between. Germline V gives CDR1 DFQATT, CDR2 SNEGSKA (reference sequence). The CDR3 length is 12 residues. The CDR3 protein is CSGLGPVGRQHF. CDR3 in DNA: TGCAGTGGATTGGGCCCGGTCGGTCGCCAGCATTTT.

A remark on this clonotype: A single base separates this from a much larger clone, so it may be a read error. The chain joins TRBV2 to TRBJ2-5; D is undetermined. The CDR3 runs to 12 residues. Germline V CDR1 and CDR2: SNHLY, FYNNEI. CDR3 in DNA: TGTGCCAGCAGTTTTGTATTGGAGACCCAGCACTTC. Its protein is CASSFVLETQHF.

The rearrangement uses TRBV19 and TRBJ2-5; 8 nucleotides match TRBD1. The CDR3 runs 14 residues. The germline CDR1 and CDR2 sequences are LNHDA and SQIVND (reference sequence). The V segment lost 5 bases and the J segment 5 bases; nucleotides outside the gene matches: 7. The CDR3 DNA sequence: TGTGCCAGTAGTCCCCAGGGGGCTGGGGAGACCCAGTACTTC. Translation gives CASSPQGAGETQYF.

This clonotype has a count of ten or more. This chain connects TRBV6-2 or TRBV6-3 to TRBJ1-6; D gene uncertain. Germline lookup yields CDR1 MNHEY and CDR2 SVGEGT. The V and J ends lost 6 bases and 8 bases respectively, with 23 bases between them. This CDR3 comprises 17 residues. CDR3 protein: CASRRKSWVPADSPLHF. The CDR3 DNA sequence: TGTGCCAGCAGGCGCAAGAGCTGGGTCCCCGCAGATTCACCCCTCCACTTT.

This clonotype was counted at least ten times. J is TRBJ2-1 and V is TRBV9, with 12 nucleotides matching TRBD2. The V and J ends lost 2 bases and 7 bases, in that order; junction bases with no gene match: 1. Germline CDR1 SGDLS, CDR2 YYNGEE. The CDR3 is 14 residues long. The CDR3 sequence: CASSVGTSGNEQFF. CDR3 bases: TGTGCCAGCAGCGTTGGGACTAGCGGGAATGAGCAGTTCTTC.